The rows below give T cell receptor beta chains drawn from one sample of a study of T cells in localized non-small cell lung cancer. Measured with immunoSEQ multiplex PCR; TCRdb has only the in-frame clones, and not every one. The repertoire holds roughly 64,000 clones, 80% to 90% seen once, with around 4.8% in the top ten. This specimen was PBMCs, taken before any cancer treatment. The receptor set was obtained from a man aged 40 to 70 with stage II lung adenocarcinoma. Both conserved end residues are part of each CDR3. D genes are given only for firm matches. Only some rows state a clone size, as once, few, many or a class for expanded clones.

TRBJ1-2,TRBV10-3,TRBD1,once,TGTGCCATCAGAGAAATGGACAGGGATGGCTACACCTTC,CAIREMDRDGYTF
TRBJ2-3,TRBV4-2,TRBD2,.,TGTGCCAGCAAACTAGCGGGAGGAGAGGGCACAGATACGCAGTATTTT,CASKLAGGEGTDTQYF
TRBJ1-3,TRBV9,.,.,TGTGCCAGCAGCGTAGGCCTAGGGTGGGGAGCCAAAGACTCTGGAAACACCATATATTTT,CASSVGLGWGAKDSGNTIYF
TRBJ2-5,TRBV28,.,.,TGTGCCAGCAGTTTAAGCCCCTCGGTAGCTGTGGAGACCCAGTACTTC,CASSLSPSVAVETQYF
TRBJ2-7,TRBV10-3,.,once,TGTGCCATCGGCTTGGACTACGCGGGGTACGAGCAGTACTTC,CAIGLDYAGYEQYF
TRBJ1-4,TRBV28,.,.,TGTGCCAGCAGTTTCCGGTGGGAAAAACTGTTTTTT,CASSFRWEKLFF
TRBJ2-3,TRBV19,TRBD2,.,TGTGCCAGTAGTTCTGGACTAGCGGGAGGCCCCGGAGATACGCAGTATTTT,CASSSGLAGGPGDTQYF
TRBJ1-5,TRBV7-2,TRBD1,.,TGTGCCAGCAGCTTCGACAGGGGTGGCAATCAGCCCCAGCATTTT,CASSFDRGGNQPQHF
TRBJ1-1,TRBV11-2,.,.,TGTGCCAGCAGCTTAGCAGGGGTGAACACTGAAGCTTTCTTT,CASSLAGVNTEAFF
TRBJ1-1,TRBV19,TRBD1,.,TGTGCCAGTAGTTCCGACAGGGTGAACACTGAAGCTTTCTTT,CASSSDRVNTEAFF
TRBJ2-2,TRBV7-8,.,.,TGTGCCAGCAGCCCGTCGAACACCGGGGAGCTGTTTTTT,CASSPSNTGELFF
TRBJ2-1,TRBV6-5,TRBD2,.,TGTGCCAGCAGTTACGTGCTAGCGGGAGTCCATGAGCAGTTCTTC,CASSYVLAGVHEQFF
TRBJ2-7,TRBV27,.,.,TGTGCCAGCAGTTTAAAAGGCGGGTCAGAGGAGTACTTC,CASSLKGGSEEYF
TRBJ1-1,TRBV4-3,TRBD1,.,TGCGCCAGCAGCCAAGGGGACAGGGGAGAAGCTTTCTTT,CASSQGDRGEAFF
TRBJ2-1,TRBV30,TRBD2,.,TGTGCCTGGAGCGGGGGGAGGCGGGAGCAGTTCTTC,CAWSGGRREQFF
TRBJ1-3,TRBV30,.,.,TGTGCCTGGAGTGTTTCGCACTCTGGAAACACCATATATTTT,CAWSVSHSGNTIYF
TRBJ2-5,TRBV21-1,.,.,TGTGCCAGCAGGAACCAAACTGTTCCACTAGACCAAGAGACCCAGTACTTC,CASRNQTVPLDQETQYF